This T cell receptor beta chain was captured by sequencing in a study of cytomegalovirus exposure and HLA in healthy donors (dated by TCRdb to 2016 to 2017). Study-level background: An earlier analysis of approximately 640 of the donors reported approximately 270 Gb of sequence data and 117 million unique TCR beta sequences from 150 million to 200 million T cells. Roughly 310 gigabases of sequencing data and approximately 93 million unique TCR sequences were included in an early release covering several hundred HLA-typed donors. Among the approximately 400 genotyped donors, 81% belonged to the genetic ancestry cluster associated with self-reported Caucasian donors. The aim of the study was to test whether cataloging public T cell receptors could identify signatures of past pathogen exposure. Using immunosequencing, the study profiled T cell repertoires from fewer than 700 subjects and related those repertoires to cytomegalovirus serostatus. Along with the approximately 670-subject first cohort, a separate validation cohort of around 110 different subjects was used. High-throughput TCR immunosequencing, statistical association of individual TCRs with disease status, and machine learning were combined to predict cytomegalovirus infection status. A later analysis re-analyzed previously published TCR beta repertoires from roughly 600 donors and added high-resolution HLA genotyping to study TCR occurrence patterns. Rather than using new phenotypic data, the later analysis identified candidate immune exposures from TCR beta sequences and from how often those sequences occurred across donors. To decide whether each TCR beta V gene segment behaved as functional or pseudogenic, an earlier analysis of some 600 of the donors relied on high-throughput TCR beta sequencing. Donor age, sex, ethnicity and CMV serostatus were compiled alongside the repertoire data. A later genetic analysis took genome-wide SNP genotypes for 398 of the 666 donors and used that subset as a discovery cohort. All discovery cohort repertoires had been generated using a single sequencing platform. Class I and class II HLA loci were covered by the typing at four-digit resolution. Typing coverage differed by locus: A, B, C, DRB1 and DQB1 were typed in roughly 620-630 donors, DQA1 in around 500, DPA1 in around 580, and DPB1 in 400 to 480. Because of strong linkage in the cohort, four or five DR-DQ haplotypes were treated as single units for association and clustering. Among roughly 400 genotyped donors of the cohort, an average of about 240,000 unique TCR beta nucleotide sequences was sequenced per donor, of which about 18% were non-productive.

The cohort was made up of roughly 670 healthy bone marrow donors. Cohort members were all nominally healthy when sampled, although unrecorded immune exposures were likely present. The donor tested CMV seropositive and was one of the 289 seropositive cohort members. Every donor gave a peripheral blood sample, and the peripheral blood mononuclear cells from that sample were used for TCR beta sequencing. The Qiagen DNeasy Blood Extraction Kit was used to extract genomic DNA from the blood cell samples. The investigation overall reported the following: In a later analysis, most CMV-associated TCR beta chains were found to appear HLA-restricted, with HLA associations seemingly driven largely by CMV exposure. The sequencing pipeline was judged likely to have produced a cluster of highly shared sequence variants as a technical artifact. V-gene and J-gene trimming of TCR beta chains was associated with a missense DCLRE1C variant in a later genetic analysis, and the association was replicated in an independent cohort. Because HLA typing was missing for some donors at each locus, association tests included only the typed subset. The classifier was reported to diagnose cytomegalovirus status with high specificity and sensitivity in both the original and validation cohorts. A further reported finding was that TCR beta sequences accurately predicted the HLA-A and HLA-B alleles for most subjects in the first cohort. In the study, some 160 TCR beta chains were listed as associated with cytomegalovirus. Assigning TCR associations to individual alleles was difficult when HLA alleles, especially DR and DQ, strongly co-occurred. Some IMGT-functional V segments, including TRBV6-2 and TRBV6-3, could not be told apart with the 87-base-pair reads, so those segments were excluded. The only immune exposure information available for the cohort was CMV serostatus. Specific HLA alleles were associated with 15,000 to 20,000 TCR beta sequences at a false discovery rate of 0.05 in a later analysis. Presence/absence analyses assumed roughly uniform sequencing depth across donors, an assumption that may not hold. Most TCR sequences were observed very rarely across donors, whereas some public TCRs were present in many individuals. In this cohort, only TCR beta chains were sequenced, and detectable features were limited by the absence of alpha or paired-chain data. In vitro tests confirmed that a few of the cytomegalovirus-associated TCR beta chains recognize cytomegalovirus antigens. Correlated functional status among segregating V segments might be attributable to linkage disequilibrium, but an unknown experimental factor could not be ruled out. The authors suggested that the approach could potentially be extended to other disease states and immunological phenotypes. Broadly in line with IMGT annotations, most TCR beta V segments showed up in productive rearrangements about 87% or about 30% of the time in an earlier analysis of roughly 590 of the donors. A later analysis found that TCR association rates varied across HLA loci, with DRB1 alleles showing the most associated TCRs and HLA-C alleles the fewest. About 15 rarely observed V segments, including chromosome 9 orphons, were excluded from the earlier analysis of several hundred of the donors because counts were too low. In a later analysis, HLA-associated TCR beta chains were found to be more clonally expanded and to have lower generation probabilities than equally common non-associated chains. In a later genetic analysis, fewer N-insertions in productive TCRs were reported among donors in an Asian-associated ancestry cluster than the roughly 700-donor mean. In a later analysis, several top co-occurrence clusters were reported to appear linked to parvovirus B19, influenza, CMV and Epstein-Barr virus.

Comments on this clone: Its specific antigen is unknown. No much larger clone is present one base from it, and per-base qualities are unavailable.

Cut back by 0 bases and 3 bases, the V and J ends lie 22 bases apart. Counted from cysteine to phenylalanine, this CDR3 has 19 amino acids. The only DNA kept is the CDR3, 57 bases in frame from the first base. CDR1 is given as SGHKS and CDR2 as YYEKEE, both from the germline V gene (reference sequence). Library generation was performed with the immunoSEQ multiplex PCR assay. For the multiplex PCR, a mixture combining 60 forward primers for TCR Vbeta segments and 13 reverse primers for TCR Jbeta segments was used. The CDR3 region of rearranged TCR beta genes was amplified from genomic DNA by a multiplex PCR assay. Amplified TCR beta libraries were sequenced as 87-base-pair reads on the Illumina HiSeq System. Concerning the study's data processing: In a later analysis, roughly 80 million unique TCR beta chains were counted across the roughly 670 repertoires, and some 10 million of these chains were shared by at least two donors. To remove PCR and sequencing errors, raw reads were error-corrected and collapsed into unique sequences using a nearest-neighbor algorithm that merged closely related sequences. Alignment of CDR3 sequences to IMGT reference sequences was used to assign V, D and J gene segments. For a sequence to be retained, a match of at least six nucleotides was required to both a V gene segment and a J gene segment. A rearrangement was called productive if the CDR3 had no stop codons and remained in frame with V and J, and every other rearrangement was called non-productive. Following IMGT convention, CDR3 was defined as the stretch from the second conserved V-encoded cysteine up to the conserved J-encoded phenylalanine. In an earlier analysis of more than 550 of the donors, sequences lacking an unambiguous match to a single V gene segment were excluded. In an earlier analysis of 450 to 700 of the donors, V segments were called functional above 56.7% productive rearrangements and were called segregating when the between-donor standard deviation exceeded 5%. A statistical classification framework was developed to diagnose cytomegalovirus status using the catalog of TCR beta chain sequences. In a later analysis, TCR nucleotide sequences were compared against IMGT/GENE-DB human TR gene sequences so that V and J genes could be assigned. A later analysis assigned CDR3 sequences and most-parsimonious VDJ recombination scenarios with the TCRdist pipeline. In a later analysis, each TCR beta chain was defined by its CDR3 amino acid sequence together with its V-gene family, and reads without a unique V-gene family were excluded. To address suspected cross-contamination and a sequencing artifact, a later analysis removed 592 highly shared, low-generation-probability nucleotide sequences. In a later analysis, a clonal expansion index was calculated for each public chain from normalized within-repertoire ranks of inferred template counts. Generation probabilities in a later analysis came from a VDJ recombination model fitted to out-of-frame rearrangements, and those results were checked against IGoR. A later analysis scored TCR-TCR, TCR-HLA and TCR-CMV co-occurrence with hypergeometric tests, applying a repertoire-size bias correction to TCR pairs. A later analysis estimated false discovery rates by permuting HLA or CMV assignments 20 times. In a later analysis, co-occurring TCRs were grouped with DBSCAN, and TCRdist sequence similarity was added when clustering was performed within HLA-allele-positive subsets. For co-occurrence clustering, repertoires with fewer than 30,000 or more than 120,000 public chains were excluded, along with roughly 5 repertoires with anomalous nucleotide sharing. The table comes from immuneACCESS by way of TCRdb, which keeps in-frame sequences with V and J called. Part of the clones is missing from these tables; in studies checked, under half for an unresolved V gene and the rest for unknown reasons. V and J calls plus clone size are reproduced from that table; the DNA served to infer D and trimming. This sample comprises around 70,000 clones, nearly 80% of them detected only once. The ten biggest clones cover roughly 8.9% of the sample.

The receptor chain draws on TRBV5-5 and TRBJ1-5; the D gene is perhaps TRBD1, on 6 matching bases. The clonotype comes from a woman between 40 and 50 years old in good health and CMV-seropositive. Sequencing input: PBMCs. The sequenced DNA: TGTGCCAGCAGCTTGGCCGTGATCCGCAGGGGCGCTAACAATCAGCCCCAGCATTTT. Translated, it gives CASSLAVIRRGANNQPQHF.